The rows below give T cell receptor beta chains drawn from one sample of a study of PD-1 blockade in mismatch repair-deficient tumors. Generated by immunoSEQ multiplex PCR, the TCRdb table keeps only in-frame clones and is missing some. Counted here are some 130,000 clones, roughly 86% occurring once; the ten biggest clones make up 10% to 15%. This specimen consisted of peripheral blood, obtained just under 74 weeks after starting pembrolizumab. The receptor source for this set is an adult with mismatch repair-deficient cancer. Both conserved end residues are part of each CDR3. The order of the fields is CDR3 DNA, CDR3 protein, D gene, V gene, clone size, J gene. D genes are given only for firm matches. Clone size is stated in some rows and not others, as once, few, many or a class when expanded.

DNA: TGTGCCAGCAGCACTAAGCCCCACCCGAACACTGAAGCTTTCTTT; CDR3: CASSTKPHPNTEAFF; D: .; V: TRBV7-2; size: .; J: TRBJ1-1
DNA: TGTGCCAGCAGTTACGGGGGAGTGGCCGCTGAAGCTTTCTTT; CDR3: CASSYGGVAAEAFF; D: .; V: TRBV6-5; size: few; J: TRBJ1-1
DNA: TGTGCCAGCAGTTCGATACAGTCTTCTGGGGCCAACGTCCTGACTTTC; CDR3: CASSSIQSSGANVLTF; D: .; V: TRBV27; size: .; J: TRBJ2-6
DNA: TGTGCCAGCAGTTTATTCGGGTTTATGAACACTGAAGCTTTCTTT; CDR3: CASSLFGFMNTEAFF; D: .; V: TRBV27; size: .; J: TRBJ1-1
DNA: TGCAGCGTTCGGACTAGCGGGGGCTACGAGCAGTACTTC; CDR3: CSVRTSGGYEQYF; D: TRBD2; V: TRBV29-1; size: .; J: TRBJ2-7
DNA: TGTGCCATCAAGCTCCAGCCCTCCGCAGATACGCAGTATTTT; CDR3: CAIKLQPSADTQYF; D: .; V: TRBV10-3; size: .; J: TRBJ2-3
DNA: TGTGCCAGCAGCGCAGGATGGATGAACACCGGGGAGCTGTTTTTT; CDR3: CASSAGWMNTGELFF; D: .; V: TRBV7-8; size: .; J: TRBJ2-2
DNA: TGTGCCAGCAGCTTAGGGGGATGGGCTGTTGGCAATGAGCAGTTCTTC; CDR3: CASSLGGWAVGNEQFF; D: .; V: TRBV7-3; size: .; J: TRBJ2-1
DNA: TGTGCCAGATCCGGGACAGGGGGAACCGGGGAGCTGTTTTTT; CDR3: CARSGTGGTGELFF; D: TRBD1; V: TRBV2; size: once; J: TRBJ2-2
DNA: TGTGCCTGGAGTTTCCCGGGCCAGGACCACAATGAGCAGTTCTTC; CDR3: CAWSFPGQDHNEQFF; D: .; V: TRBV30; size: once; J: TRBJ2-1
DNA: TGTGCCAGCAGCCACAACTTCGGGGTTGCGTTGGATACGCAGTATTTT; CDR3: CASSHNFGVALDTQYF; D: .; V: TRBV7-9; size: once; J: TRBJ2-3
DNA: TGTGCCAGCAGCGTAGGGGGCGAGTCCGGGGAGCTGTTTTTT; CDR3: CASSVGGESGELFF; D: .; V: TRBV9; size: .; J: TRBJ2-2
DNA: TGTGCCTGGGAGCGTATACTAGCGGGAGGGGGGGGTGAGACCCAGTACTTC; CDR3: CAWERILAGGGGETQYF; D: TRBD2; V: TRBV30; size: .; J: TRBJ2-5
DNA: TGTGCCAGCAGTGAATGGAGGGAGATCTACGAGCAGTACTTC; CDR3: CASSEWREIYEQYF; D: .; V: TRBV6-1; size: .; J: TRBJ2-7
DNA: TGCAGCGTCGGACAGGGTAATGGCTACACCTTC; CDR3: CSVGQGNGYTF; D: TRBD1; V: TRBV29-1; size: .; J: TRBJ1-2
DNA: TGTGCCAGCAGCGAAAACAGGGGGCTGTACGAGCAGTACTTC; CDR3: CASSENRGLYEQYF; D: TRBD1; V: TRBV7-8; size: .; J: TRBJ2-7
DNA: TGTGCCAGTAGTATAGATCTGGGGGGAAATGAGCAGTTCTTC; CDR3: CASSIDLGGNEQFF; D: .; V: TRBV19; size: .; J: TRBJ2-1
DNA: TGTGCCAGCAATGGGGACACCTTCTCCTACGAGCAGTACTTC; CDR3: CASNGDTFSYEQYF; D: .; V: TRBV2; size: .; J: TRBJ2-7
DNA: TGCGCCAGCAGCCAAGAGGGACGGAGCTACAATGAGCAGTTCTTC; CDR3: CASSQEGRSYNEQFF; D: .; V: TRBV4-1; size: few; J: TRBJ2-1
DNA: TGTGCTAGCAGCCCGGACAGGGGGGGCGAGCAGTACTTC; CDR3: CASSPDRGGEQYF; D: TRBD1; V: TRBV7-7; size: few; J: TRBJ2-7
DNA: TGTGCCAGCAGCGGACACCTCGGGGCCAACGTCCTGACTTTC; CDR3: CASSGHLGANVLTF; D: .; V: TRBV9; size: .; J: TRBJ2-6
DNA: TGTGCCAGCAGTCAGTCAGGGGGCAGTGGCTACACCTTC; CDR3: CASSQSGGSGYTF; D: TRBD1; V: TRBV9; size: few; J: TRBJ1-2
DNA: TGTGCCAGCAGAGCCCAGCGGGACAACTTTTACACAGATACGCAGTATTTT; CDR3: CASRAQRDNFYTDTQYF; D: .; V: TRBV27; size: .; J: TRBJ2-3
DNA: TGTGCCAGCAGCCACAGGGGTACAGATACGCAGTATTTT; CDR3: CASSHRGTDTQYF; D: TRBD1; V: TRBV5-4; size: .; J: TRBJ2-3
DNA: TGTGCCAGCAGCTTAGCGCGTACGAGCGCAGATACGCAGTATTTT; CDR3: CASSLARTSADTQYF; D: .; V: TRBV7-9; size: once; J: TRBJ2-3
DNA: TGTGCCAGCAGTTTTACGGACGGAAACACTGAAGCTTTCTTT; CDR3: CASSFTDGNTEAFF; D: .; V: TRBV6-5; size: .; J: TRBJ1-1
DNA: TGTGCCAGCAGGGGGACAGGAACCTACGAGCAGTACTTC; CDR3: CASRGTGTYEQYF; D: TRBD1; V: TRBV2; size: .; J: TRBJ2-7
DNA: TGCAGCGTTCCAGAAAACAGGGTGGACTATGGCTACACCTTC; CDR3: CSVPENRVDYGYTF; D: .; V: TRBV29-1; size: .; J: TRBJ1-2
DNA: TGTGCCAGTAGTATAGGGGGACAGGGGAACAAGTACTTC; CDR3: CASSIGGQGNKYF; D: TRBD1; V: TRBV19; size: once; J: TRBJ2-7
DNA: TGCGCCAGCAGCTTGGTCCCGGGAGGTTACAATGAGCAGTTCTTC; CDR3: CASSLVPGGYNEQFF; D: TRBD2; V: TRBV5-1; size: .; J: TRBJ2-1
DNA: TGTGCCAGCAGTTACGGCGGGAGATTAGGCAATGAGCAGTTCTTC; CDR3: CASSYGGRLGNEQFF; D: TRBD2; V: TRBV6-5; size: .; J: TRBJ2-1
DNA: TGCGCCAGCAGCCTCGGGGCTAGCGGGAGACCCGAGCAGTACTTC; CDR3: CASSLGASGRPEQYF; D: TRBD2; V: TRBV4-3; size: once; J: TRBJ2-7
DNA: TGCGCCAGCAGTGACCCGGGACAGGGGGCCAGGGAGCAGTACTTC; CDR3: CASSDPGQGAREQYF; D: TRBD1; V: TRBV10-2; size: .; J: TRBJ2-7
DNA: TGTGCCAGCTCAGTAGGACTAGCGGGAGCGGAGACCCAGTACTTC; CDR3: CASSVGLAGAETQYF; D: TRBD2; V: TRBV18; size: .; J: TRBJ2-5
DNA: TGTGCCAGCAGCTCGACTAGCGGGAGGTACGATGAGCAGTTCTTC; CDR3: CASSSTSGRYDEQFF; D: TRBD2; V: TRBV5-4; size: few; J: TRBJ2-1
DNA: TGTGCCAGCAGCGAGCGACAGGTTTCCTACGAGCAGTACTTC; CDR3: CASSERQVSYEQYF; D: .; V: TRBV7-4; size: .; J: TRBJ2-7
DNA: TGCGCCAGCAGCTTGCGGTCAGGGGGCACTGAAGCTTTCTTT; CDR3: CASSLRSGGTEAFF; D: TRBD1; V: TRBV5-1; size: .; J: TRBJ1-1
DNA: TGTGCCAGCAGTTTGAGCTCGGGCCACTACTCCTACGAGCAGTACTTC; CDR3: CASSLSSGHYSYEQYF; D: .; V: TRBV27; size: .; J: TRBJ2-7
DNA: TGTGCCAGTAGTTTCGGAGGGACCCTAGCCAAAAACATTCAGTACTTC; CDR3: CASSFGGTLAKNIQYF; D: .; V: TRBV19; size: once; J: TRBJ2-4
DNA: TGTGCCAGCAGCCCCGGGACAGGGGGAATCCGTTACTATGGCTACACCTTC; CDR3: CASSPGTGGIRYYGYTF; D: TRBD1; V: TRBV5-4; size: .; J: TRBJ1-2
DNA: TGCGCCAGCAGCAGCGGGATACGATACAATGAGCAGTTCTTC; CDR3: CASSSGIRYNEQFF; D: TRBD2; V: TRBV5-1; size: .; J: TRBJ2-1
DNA: TGCAGCGTTGTCCTCGGGGGGGAGCAGTACTTC; CDR3: CSVVLGGEQYF; D: TRBD2; V: TRBV29-1; size: few; J: TRBJ2-7
DNA: TGCGCCAGCAGCCAAGAATGGGGTAGGCAGCCCCAGCATTTT; CDR3: CASSQEWGRQPQHF; D: .; V: TRBV4-3; size: .; J: TRBJ1-5
DNA: TGTGCCACCAGCAAGTGGGGAGGTAACACTGAAGCTTTCTTT; CDR3: CATSKWGGNTEAFF; D: .; V: TRBV15; size: few; J: TRBJ1-1
DNA: TGCGCCAGCAGCGGGGGACAATTGAACACTGAAGCTTTCTTT; CDR3: CASSGGQLNTEAFF; D: .; V: TRBV5-1; size: .; J: TRBJ1-1
DNA: TGTGCCAGCAGCCAAGATCCGGGGGCTGTAAGCAATCAGCCCCAGCATTTT; CDR3: CASSQDPGAVSNQPQHF; D: .; V: TRBV4-2; size: few; J: TRBJ1-5
DNA: TGCAGCGTCTTCCTGCGGACAGGACAAGACGGCTACACCTTC; CDR3: CSVFLRTGQDGYTF; D: TRBD1; V: TRBV29-1; size: .; J: TRBJ1-2
DNA: TGTGCCAGCAGCCCTCTTAATCAGCCCCAGCATTTT; CDR3: CASSPLNQPQHF; D: .; V: TRBV6-1; size: .; J: TRBJ1-5
DNA: TGTGCCAGCAGCGCATCGGACAGGGCGGAGACCCAGTACTTC; CDR3: CASSASDRAETQYF; D: TRBD1; V: TRBV7-2; size: .; J: TRBJ2-5
DNA: TGTGCCAGCAGTCGCAGGGGGCGACCAAGCACAGATACGCAGTATTTT; CDR3: CASSRRGRPSTDTQYF; D: TRBD1; V: TRBV28; size: .; J: TRBJ2-3
DNA: TGTGCCAGCAAAAACGGAGTTAGGATCGATACGCAGTATTTT; CDR3: CASKNGVRIDTQYF; D: .; V: TRBV9; size: .; J: TRBJ2-3